What follows are 27 T cell receptor beta chains derived from one specimen sequenced in a study of PD-1 blockade in classical Hodgkin lymphoma (dated by TCRdb to 2018 to 2020). Explained via the paper, the time point label denotes: cycle 1 day 1 (C1D1), immediately before nivolumab initiation. Relapse after autologous stem cell transplantation had occurred in all trial patients, and cohorts A, B and C were distinguished by prior brentuximab vedotin exposure. Receptor amplification or capture employed the immunoSEQ multiplex PCR assay. TCRdb re-hosts the immuneACCESS table, in-frame sequences only. Its copies lack some clones; in the studies checked, an unresolved V gene accounts for under half of them, and the cause for the rest is not known. This sample comprises about 13,000 clones, around four fifths of them detected only once. The ten largest make up more than 20% of the sample. Source: peripheral blood mononuclear cells (PBMCs), taken at baseline. These TCRs come from a human donor with classical Hodgkin lymphoma.

The chain is built from TRBV10-3 and TRBJ2-4; a weak D match, TRBD1 (6 bases). The CDR3 has 14 residues. Per germline, CDR1 ENHRY and CDR2 SYGVKD. Between the trimmed V and J ends, which lost 6 bases and 1 base, there was a span of 10 bases. This CDR3 is CAISQTGAKNIQYF. Here the CDR3 DNA reads TGTGCCATCAGCCAAACAGGGGCCAAAAACATTCAGTACTTC.

The J gene is TRBJ2-7, the V gene TRBV6-5; no definite D call. The V end was cut by 5 bases, the J end by 4 bases, with 6 bases between. Per germline, CDR1 MNHEY and CDR2 SVGAGI. This CDR3 contains 11 residues. CDR3 DNA sequence: TGTGCCAGCAGTGAAGCATACGAGCAGTACTTC. It codes for CASSEAYEQYF.

This clone was picked up a small number of times. The chain couples TRBV2 to TRBJ2-5, with TRBD1 matching 8 bases. The junction had 13 bases not matched to a gene; V was cut back by 8 bases and J by 2 bases. The CDR3 contains 16 residues. Germline values: CDR1 SNHLY, CDR2 FYNNEI. The CDR3: CASRSGQGARQETQYF. The CDR3 DNA sequence: TGTGCCAGCCGCTCGGGTCAGGGGGCCAGGCAAGAGACCCAGTACTTC.

V is TRBV2 and J is TRBJ1-2; D call uncertain. The V gene's germline CDR1 is SNHLY and CDR2 FYNNEI. The CDR3 runs to 13 residues. The V end lost 2 bases, the J end lost 4 bases, and 8 bases lay between the germline ends. DNA for the CDR3: TGTGCCAGCAGTGAACAGCGTTCCTATGGCTACACCTTC. Residues: CASSEQRSYGYTF.

V gene TRBV7-1 combines with J gene TRBJ1-1, with a possible D match to TRBD1 (6 bases). TRBV7-1 is recorded as an ORF, its role being uncertain. The V and J ends lost 5 bases and 1 base respectively, with 11 bases between them. CDR3 length equals 14 residues. The CDR3 is CASSPGTPNTEAFF. Here the CDR3 DNA reads TGTGCCAGCAGCCCCGGGACACCGAACACTGAAGCTTTCTTT.

The V call is TRBV19, the J call TRBJ2-7; 7 bases match TRBD1. The CDR3 has 14 amino acids. Germline values: CDR1 LNHDA, CDR2 SQIVND (reference sequence). Unmatched junction bases numbered 6, after V lost 7 bases and J lost 0 bases. Here the CDR3 reads CASNRTGCSYEQYF. The CDR3 DNA follows: TGTGCCAGTAATCGGACAGGTTGCTCCTACGAGCAGTACTTC.

The V gene is TRBV30, the J gene TRBJ1-4, with D possibly matching TRBD1 (6 bases). Trimming removed 3 bases at V and 0 bases at J, with 8 bases between. The germline gives CDR1 GTSNPN, CDR2 SVGIG (reference sequence). There are 14 residues in the CDR3. As DNA, the CDR3 is TGTGCCTGGAGCCGGACAGCAACTAATGAAAAACTGTTTTTT. This translates into CAWSRTATNEKLFF.

The count of this clone is one. The rearrangement joins TRBV10-3 to TRBJ1-1; D gene uncertain. This CDR3 spans 15 amino acids. Germline CDR1 ENHRY, CDR2 SYGVKD. Trimming stripped 2 bases from V and 5 bases from J, with 15 bases between. CDR3 bases: TGTGCCATCAGTGAGAAGGTTTCCTCCCTGACTGAAGCTTTCTTT. Translating it yields CAISEKVSSLTEAFF.

The gene calls are TRBV11-2 and TRBJ1-4, with a possible D match to TRBD1 (5 bases). Germline CDR1 reads SGHAT; CDR2 reads FQNNGV. The CDR3 runs to 17 residues. With 5 bases removed from V and 0 bases from J, the gap between germline ends came to 16 bases. CDR3 sequence: CASSRRRGGSTNEKLFF. The CDR3, as DNA: TGTGCCAGCAGCCGACGTAGGGGAGGATCAACTAATGAAAAACTGTTTTTT.

The chain employs TRBV6-5 and TRBJ1-1; 7 bases align to TRBD1. The ends lost 7 bases at V and 0 bases at J; junction bases unmatched: 5. From germline, CDR1 is MNHEY and CDR2 SVGAGI. This CDR3 is built from 14 residues. Here the CDR3 reads CASTPTGLNTEAFF. The DNA for the CDR3 is TGTGCCAGCACCCCGACAGGGCTGAACACTGAAGCTTTCTTT.

The chain carries TRBV6-5 and TRBJ2-7, with 9 bases matching TRBD2. Trimming cost V 6 bases and J 7 bases; bases outside gene matches: 13. The germline V gene encodes CDR1 MNHEY and CDR2 SVGAGI. CDR3 length: 15 amino acids. Here the CDR3 DNA reads TGTGCCAGCAGCCCAGCGACTAGCGGTCTGGGGGAGCAGTACTTC. Its protein product is CASSPATSGLGEQYF.

This chain joins TRBV2 and TRBJ2-7; tentative D call: TRBD2 (5 bases). The germline CDR1 and CDR2 sequences are SNHLY and FYNNEI. The germline V and J ends were trimmed by 4 bases and 5 bases, with 12 bases remaining between them. The CDR3 is 13 residues long. This chain's CDR3 is CASSAQGGHEQYF. CDR3 nucleotide sequence: TGTGCCAGCAGTGCACAAGGAGGCCACGAGCAGTACTTC. Full variable domain (missing parts from reference TRBV2 and TRBJ2-7): EPEVTQTPSHQVTQMGQEVILRCVPISNHLYFYWYRQILGQKVEFLVSFYNNEISEKSEIFDDQFSVERPDGSNFTLKIRSTKLEDSAMYFCASSAQGGHEQYFGPGTRLTVT.

This clone was detected only a few times. The chain links TRBV5-1 to TRBJ2-7; 8 positions match TRBD1. V shed 4 bases, J shed 1 base, and the junction held 10 bases outside the gene matches. CDR1 and CDR2 (germline): SGHRS, YFSETQ. The CDR3 is 16 amino acids. CDR3 sequence: CASSHVQGEGSYEQYF. For the CDR3, the DNA is TGCGCCAGCAGCCATGTACAGGGGGAAGGGTCCTACGAGCAGTACTTC.

This chain uses TRBV13 with TRBJ1-6, with D uncertain. There are 16 residues in the CDR3. CDR1 is PRHDT, CDR2 FYEKMQ, per germline (reference sequence). Trimming removed 2 bases from V and 6 bases from J, with 14 bases in between. The CDR3 DNA reads TGTGCCAGCAGCTTACTGAAAAAGGGATCTAATTCACCCCTCCACTTT. Translation gives CASSLLKKGSNSPLHF. Looking up the rest from reference TRBV13 and TRBJ1-6 gives the full variable domain: AAGVIQSPRHLIKEKRETATLKCYPIPRHDTVYWYQQGPGQDPQFLISFYEKMQSDKGSIPDRFSAQQFSDYHSELNMSSLELGDSALYFCASSLLKKGSNSPLHFGNGTRLTVT.

V and J are TRBV30 and TRBJ1-6; D is uncertain. The germline V gene encodes CDR1 GTSNPN and CDR2 SVGIG (reference sequence). With 7 bases removed from V and 3 bases from J, the gap between germline ends came to 16 bases. This CDR3 is built from 15 residues. The CDR3 sequence: CAYSDNSHYNSPLHF. CDR3 coding DNA: TGTGCCTACTCGGATAATAGTCACTATAATTCACCCCTCCACTTT.

This clone showed up just once. The CDR3 reads CASSPVAGDSGNTIYF. The CDR3 DNA reads TGTGCCAGCTCACCAGTGGCCGGGGACTCTGGAAACACCATATATTTT. J is TRBJ1-3 and V is TRBV18, with D unresolved. The V end lost 2 bases, the J end lost 0 bases, and 11 bases lay between the germline ends. Germline CDR1 and CDR2: KGHSH and LQKENI. This CDR3 comprises 16 residues.

The rearrangement joins TRBV5-6 to TRBJ2-5; TRBD2 aligns across 7 bases. Germline V lookup: CDR1 SGHDT, CDR2 YYEEEE. The CDR3 extends over 13 amino acids. Trimming took 6 bases from V and 5 from J; bases not matched to a gene: 7. The CDR3 bases are TGTGCCAGCACGGGACTAAAACAGGAGACCCAGTACTTC. Translation gives CASTGLKQETQYF. The full variable domain, completed using reference TRBV5-6 and TRBJ2-5, is DAGVTQSPTHLIKTRGQQVTLRCSPKSGHDTVSWYQQALGQGPQFIFQYYEEEERQRGNFPDRFSGHQFPNYSSELNVNALLLGDSALYLCASTGLKQETQYFGPGTRLLVL.

This chain joins TRBV7-9 and TRBJ1-1; unclear D gene. The germline CDR1 and CDR2 sequences are SEHNR and FQNEAQ (reference sequence). Between the trimmed V and J ends, which lost 5 bases and 7 bases, there was a span of 5 bases. The CDR3 loop spans 10 amino acids. The CDR3 sequence is CASSENEAFF. The DNA for the CDR3 is TGTGCCAGCAGCGAGAATGAAGCTTTCTTT.

This clone has a single count. The chain links TRBV7-9 to TRBJ2-1; 8 bases fit TRBD2. The ends lost 5 bases at V and 4 bases at J; junction bases unmatched: 13. CDR3 length: 17 amino acids. In germline, CDR1 is SEHNR, CDR2 FQNEAQ (reference sequence). This CDR3 reads CASSRRRVSGVYNEQFF. The CDR3 DNA follows: TGTGCCAGCAGCCGACGACGTGTTAGCGGGGTTTACAATGAGCAGTTCTTC.

The chain has TRBV4-3 and TRBJ1-1; possible D gene TRBD1, 6 bases. Trimming took off 3 bases at V and 6 bases at J, with 20 bases between the two ends. The CDR3 runs to 16 residues. The germline V gene has CDR1 LGHNA and CDR2 YSLEER. CDR3 nucleotide sequence: TGCGCCAGCAGCCAGGACCTTCGAGGGGGTGGTTCTGAAGCTTTCTTT. It specifies CASSQDLRGGGSEAFF.

This clone has a handful of counts. The V and J genes are TRBV12-5 and TRBJ1-1; a weak D match, TRBD1 (5 bases). The CDR3 length is 14 residues. Trimming cost V 2 bases and J 1 base, with 8 bases left between them. Germline V gene sequence: CDR1 LGHNT, CDR2 FRNRAP. The CDR3 DNA reads TGTGCTAGTGGTTTGACACAGGCGAACACTGAAGCTTTCTTT. It translates to CASGLTQANTEAFF.

CDR3 sequence: CAISKGQGLEKLFF. The DNA of the CDR3 is TGTGCCATCAGTAAGGGACAGGGGTTGGAAAAACTGTTTTTT. The chain has TRBV10-3 and TRBJ1-4; 10 bases align to TRBD1. Germline V gene lookup returns CDR1 ENHRY and CDR2 SYGVKD. The CDR3 is made up of 14 amino acids. J was trimmed by 8 bases and V by 5 bases; bases with no gene match: 5.

CDR3 nucleotides: TGTGCCAGCAGACTTTCAGGGGGGTATGGCTACACCTTC. Protein: CASRLSGGYGYTF. The chain carries TRBV6-5 and TRBJ1-2, with 7 bases aligning to TRBD1. After removal of 6 bases from V and 5 bases from J, the junction contained 6 bases not matched to a gene. Germline-derived CDR1 and CDR2 are MNHEY and SVGAGI. This CDR3 has 13 residues.

In DNA form, the CDR3 reads TGTGCCAGCAGTTTAGGGTACAATGAGCAGTTCTTC. It yields the protein CASSLGYNEQFF. V gene TRBV27 combines with J gene TRBJ2-1; D unresolved. Deletions cut 2 bases from V and 4 bases from J, with 3 bases between. CDR3 length equals 12 residues. Per the germline V gene, CDR1 is MNHEY and CDR2 is SMNVEV (reference sequence).

The chain recombines TRBV4-3 with TRBJ1-6, with D perhaps matching TRBD1 (6 bases). This CDR3 spans 18 amino acids. Germline V lookup: CDR1 LGHNA, CDR2 YSLEER. V lost 1 base to trimming and J lost 0 bases, with 13 bases between them. The CDR3 loop is CASSQVFRGSSYNSPLHF. Written as DNA, the CDR3 is TGCGCCAGCAGCCAAGTCTTCAGGGGCAGCTCCTATAATTCACCCCTCCACTTT.

In its sample, this clone was seen once. This chain uses TRBV7-2 with TRBJ1-2; D gene ambiguous. Trimming cost V 1 base and J 4 bases, with 16 bases left between them. The CDR3 sequence is 16 residues long. CDR1 is SGHTA, CDR2 FQGNSA, per germline. This CDR3 is CASSLGRRVGGYGYTF. For the CDR3, the DNA is TGTGCCAGCAGCTTAGGCAGGAGGGTGGGTGGCTATGGCTACACCTTC. The whole variable domain, remainder taken from reference TRBV7-2 and TRBJ1-2, is GAGVSQSPSNKVTEKGKDVELRCDPISGHTALYWYRQSLGQGLEFLIYFQGNSAPDKSGLPSDRFSAERTGGSVSTLTIQRTQQEDSAVYLCASSLGRRVGGYGYTFGSGTRLTVV.

The V call is TRBV14, the J call TRBJ2-7; TRBD2 is a possible D gene (5 bases). CDR3 length: 15 residues. Germline V gene data show CDR1 as SGHDN and CDR2 as FVKESK. V shed 2 bases and J shed 6 bases, with 17 bases lying between them. CDR3 sequence: CASSQWETVFSEQYF. The CDR3 DNA reads as TGTGCCAGCAGCCAATGGGAGACGGTCTTTAGCGAGCAGTACTTC.